Detailed here is one T cell receptor (beta chain). These data originate in a study of blood T cell repertoires in COVID-19. For the study at large: Sources were T cells, B-cell-depleted T cells, or PBMCs; the material itself was cDNA or gDNA.

The assay was immunoSEQ multiplex PCR, and TCRdb's table has in-frame clones only and misses some. The sample shows more than 150,000 clones, roughly four fifths of them seen only once. The receptor was isolated from a woman aged 40 to 50 with acute or convalescent COVID-19. Sequencing used peripheral blood.

The CDR3 region has the DNA TGTGCCAGCAGCCGAACGACGACAGGGACCACAGATACGCAGTATTTT. As protein: CASSRTTTGTTDTQYF. The rearrangement uses TRBV3-1 (or the pseudogene TRBV3-2) and TRBJ2-3, with 7 bases matching TRBD1. There are 16 residues in the CDR3. CDR1 is LGHDT and CDR2 is YNNKEL in the germline V gene (reference sequence). V was clipped by 4 bases and J by 2 bases; unmatched bases: 9.